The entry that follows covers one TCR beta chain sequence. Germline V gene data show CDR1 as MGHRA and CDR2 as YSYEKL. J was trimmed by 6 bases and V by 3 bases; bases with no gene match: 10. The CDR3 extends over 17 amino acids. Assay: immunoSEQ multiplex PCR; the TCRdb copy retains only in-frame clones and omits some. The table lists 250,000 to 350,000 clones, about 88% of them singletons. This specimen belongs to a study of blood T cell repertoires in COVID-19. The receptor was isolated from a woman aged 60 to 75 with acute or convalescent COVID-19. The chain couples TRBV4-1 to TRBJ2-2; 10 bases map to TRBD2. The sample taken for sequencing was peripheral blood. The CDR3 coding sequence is TGCGCCAGCAGCCAGGTTGGGAGCGGGGGGGCCCCCGGGGAGCTGTTTTTT. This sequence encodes CASSQVGSGGAPGELFF.